The 27 T cell receptor beta chains reported below all come from one sample, sequenced in a study of shared clonotypes between healthy human individuals. The method was immunoSEQ multiplex PCR; TCRdb's version includes in-frame clones alone and lacks a portion of them. The data contain roughly 2.4 million clones, more than 90% of them singletons. The sequencing sample was made of naive CD4+ T cells sorted from blood. This sample's subset: CD45RA+ positively selected. Every receptor here comes from a young man in good health.

The chain is built from TRBV7-2 and TRBJ2-2; no definite D call. The CDR3 runs 12 residues. The ends were cut back, 7 bases at V and 4 bases at J, with 7 bases in the middle. Germline V CDR1 and CDR2: SGHTA, FQGNSA. The CDR3 DNA sequence: TGTGCCAGCACCCCGGGCACCGGGGAGCTGTTTTTT. Its protein is CASTPGTGELFF.

The V gene is TRBV25-1, the J gene TRBJ2-7; no clear D gene. Trimming left V 8 bases short and J 3 bases short, with 5 bases between. The germline V gene encodes CDR1 MGHDK and CDR2 SYGVNS. The CDR3 totals 10 residues. CDR3 residues: CASGDYEQYF. CDR3 DNA sequence: TGTGCCAGCGGGGACTACGAGCAGTACTTC.

This chain uses TRBV19 with TRBJ2-1; D call uncertain. The CDR3 covers 13 residues. Looked up from germline, CDR1 is LNHDA and CDR2 is SQIVND (reference sequence). Deletions cut 4 bases from V and 7 bases from J, with 11 bases between. The CDR3 DNA reads as TGTGCCAGTAGTAAAGCGCTCTCGAATGAGCAGTTCTTC. The encoded protein is CASSKALSNEQFF.

The rearrangement joins TRBV5-1 to TRBJ2-6; D is unclear. Trimming took off 3 bases at V and 1 base at J, with 8 bases between the two ends. The CDR3 totals 15 residues. Looked up from germline, CDR1 is SGHRS and CDR2 is YFSETQ. In nucleotides, the CDR3 is TGCGCCAGCAGCTCTACAGCTTCTGGGGCCAACGTCCTGACTTTC. This codes for CASSSTASGANVLTF.

This rearrangement joins TRBV6-6 to TRBJ2-7; 7 bases are shared with TRBD2. Trimming at V came to 10 bases and at J to 5 bases, leaving 11 bases not matched to a gene. The CDR3 has 13 amino acids. The germline V gene has CDR1 MNHNY and CDR2 SVGAGI (reference sequence). For the CDR3, the DNA is TGTGCCACTAGGCCCGCGGGGGTCCACGAGCAGTACTTC. Protein product: CATRPAGVHEQYF.

As regards this clone: Other DNA sequences of this sample code for an identical CDR3. V is TRBV6-6 and J is TRBJ1-2, with D possibly being TRBD1 (6 bases). Germline V lookup: CDR1 MNHNY, CDR2 SVGAGI (reference sequence). V lost 0 bases to trimming and J lost 2 bases, with 10 bases between them. This CDR3 spans 15 amino acids. CDR3 amino acids: CASSYSGGANYGYTF. DNA for the CDR3: TGTGCCAGCAGTTACTCGGGGGGGGCCAACTATGGCTACACCTTC.

The CDR3 region has the DNA TGCAGCGGACAGGGGGCGAACGAGCAGTACTTC. Encoded protein: CSGQGANEQYF. The chain uses TRBV29-1 and TRBJ2-7, with 10 bases fitting TRBD1. The V and J ends lost 7 bases and 5 bases, in that order; junction bases with no gene match: 2. The CDR3 runs 11 residues. Germline loops: CDR1 SQVTM, CDR2 ANQGSEA.

The chain carries TRBV6-5 and TRBJ1-4; tentative D call: TRBD1 (5 bases). CDR3 length: 15 residues. The V end lost 4 bases, the J end lost 9 bases, and 18 bases lay between the germline ends. CDR1 is MNHEY and CDR2 is SVGAGI in the germline V gene. CDR3 in DNA: TGTGCCAGCAGTTTCGGACATTCGAGTGGCAAAAAACTGTTTTTT. Translating gives CASSFGHSSGKKLFF.

The genes are TRBV10-3 and TRBJ1-6, with unresolved D. This CDR3 has 16 amino acids. V lost 10 bases and J lost 7, with 23 bases in between. Germline loops: CDR1 ENHRY, CDR2 SYGVKD. Written as DNA, the CDR3 is TGTGCCACAAAAACGGAAGGGTTTCGTGGGAATTCACCCCTCCACTTT. Encoded protein: CATKTEGFRGNSPLHF.

The V gene is TRBV10-3, the J gene TRBJ2-2; 7 positions match TRBD1. Germline V lookup: CDR1 ENHRY, CDR2 SYGVKD. The CDR3 has 12 residues. The CDR3, as DNA: TGTGCGCACAGGGGTAACACCGGGGAGCTGTTTTTT. Its protein is CAHRGNTGELFF.

This chain connects TRBV30 to TRBJ2-5; TRBD2 agrees at 8 bases. The CDR3 length is 14 residues. Germline CDR1 and CDR2: GTSNPN and SVGIG (reference sequence). The junction had 7 bases not matched to a gene; V was cut back by 5 bases and J by 2 bases. The CDR3 region has the DNA TGTGCCTGGGGAGCGGGAGAGGGGCAAGAGACCCAGTACTTC. It codes for CAWGAGEGQETQYF. Looking up the rest from reference TRBV30 and TRBJ2-5 gives the full variable domain: SQTIHQWPATLVQPVGSPLSLECTVEGTSNPNLYWYRQAAGRGLQLLFYSVGIGQISSEVPQNLSASRPQDRQFILSSKKLLLSDSGFYLCAWGAGEGQETQYFGPGTRLLVL.

The gene calls are TRBV2 and TRBJ2-6; D is ambiguous. Germline V gives CDR1 SNHLY, CDR2 FYNNEI. Trimming shortened V by 3 bases and J by 0 bases, and 12 bases separated the two germline ends. The length of the CDR3 is 17 residues. The CDR3 region has the DNA TGTGCCAGCAGTGAGCGAGGCGGAAACTCTGGGGCCAACGTCCTGACTTTC. Protein sequence: CASSERGGNSGANVLTF.

This rearrangement joins TRBV18 to TRBJ1-5; D may be TRBD1 (6 bases). Trimming took off 1 base at V and 10 bases at J, with 20 bases between the two ends. The CDR3 length is 16 residues. Germline CDR1 reads KGHSH; CDR2 reads LQKENI. As DNA, the CDR3 is TGTGCCAGCTCACCACGTTCCGGGGGCTCGGGTCCCCCCCAGCATTTT. Residues: CASSPRSGGSGPPQHF. Combining the CDR3 with reference TRBV18 and TRBJ1-5 gives the whole variable domain NAGVMQNPRHLVRRRGQEARLRCSPMKGHSHVYWYRQLPEEGLKFMVYLQKENIIDESGMPKERFSAEFPKEGPSILRIQQVVRGDSAAYFCASSPRSGGSGPPQHFGDGTRLSIL.

This clone has just one count. J is TRBJ2-1 and V is TRBV29-1; D ambiguous. The CDR3 has 11 residues. The germline V and J ends were trimmed by 1 base and 10 bases, with 8 bases remaining between them. CDR1 is SQVTM and CDR2 is ANQGSEA in the germline V gene. CDR3 region: CSVEALGEQFF. The CDR3 DNA reads as TGCAGCGTTGAAGCTCTAGGGGAGCAGTTCTTC.

The gene calls are TRBV27 and TRBJ2-5; D unclear. From germline, CDR1 is MNHEY and CDR2 SMNVEV (reference sequence). The germline V and J ends were trimmed by 4 bases and 5 bases, with 17 bases remaining between them. The CDR3 totals 15 residues. The CDR3 loop reads CASSSRTVDLETQYF. DNA for the CDR3: TGTGCCAGCAGTTCTAGAACCGTCGACTTGGAGACCCAGTACTTC.

The genes are TRBV18 and TRBJ2-2; D ambiguous. CDR1 and CDR2 (germline): KGHSH, LQKENI. V was shortened by 1 base and J by 2 bases, with 5 bases between the two germline ends. This CDR3 contains 14 residues. Written as DNA, the CDR3 is TGTGCCAGCTCACCACGAAGAAACACCGGGGAGCTGTTTTTT. The encoded protein is CASSPRRNTGELFF. The full variable domain, completed using reference TRBV18 and TRBJ2-2, is NAGVMQNPRHLVRRRGQEARLRCSPMKGHSHVYWYRQLPEEGLKFMVYLQKENIIDESGMPKERFSAEFPKEGPSILRIQQVVRGDSAAYFCASSPRRNTGELFFGEGSRLTVL.

The CDR3 sequence: CASSLQRSSYNEQFF. DNA of the CDR3: TGTGCCAGCAGCTTACAGCGAAGCTCCTACAATGAGCAGTTCTTC. The chain combines TRBV7-2 with TRBJ2-1; no clear D gene. V gave up 2 bases and J gave up 0 bases, with 8 bases separating them. The CDR3 has 15 amino acids. Germline CDR1 is SGHTA and CDR2 is FQGNSA.

The chain uses TRBV6-1 and TRBJ1-2; TRBD1 might be the D (5 bases). Trimming pared 6 bases from V and 3 bases from J, leaving 14 bases between. Germline values: CDR1 MNHNS, CDR2 SASEGT. CDR3 length: 14 residues. The CDR3 DNA sequence: TGTGCCAGCAGCCTTGGGGGGGTGGACTATGGCTACACCTTC. Encoded protein: CASSLGGVDYGYTF.

This chain connects TRBV7-6 to TRBJ2-5; perhaps TRBD2 as D (6 bases). The CDR3 covers 15 residues. Germline CDR1 and CDR2: SGHVS and FNYEAQ. Trimming took off 3 bases at V and 1 base at J, with 12 bases between the two ends. CDR3: CASSFSAGPQETQYF. The CDR3 DNA follows: TGTGCCAGCAGCTTCTCGGCGGGGCCCCAAGAGACCCAGTACTTC.

The chain joins TRBV4-2 to TRBJ1-1; TRBD1 is a possible D gene (6 bases). This CDR3 contains 14 residues. V lost 0 bases and J lost 5, with 10 bases in between. The V gene's germline CDR1 is LGHNA and CDR2 YNFKEQ. CDR3 sequence reads: CASSQDSGDTEAFF. The CDR3 DNA reads TGTGCCAGCAGCCAAGATTCAGGGGATACTGAAGCTTTCTTT.

The gene calls are TRBV4-2 and TRBJ1-2; 12 positions match TRBD1. The CDR3 totals 17 residues. Trimming took 1 base from V and 2 from J; bases not matched to a gene: 5. CDR1 is LGHNA, CDR2 YNFKEQ, per germline. The CDR3 region has the DNA TGTGCCAGCAGCCAAGTCGAGGGACAGGGGGCGAACTATGGCTACACCTTC. Protein sequence: CASSQVEGQGANYGYTF.

The rearrangement joins TRBV18 to TRBJ2-7; perhaps D is TRBD1 or TRBD2 (5 bases each). The ends were cut back, 1 base at V and 5 bases at J, with 21 bases in the middle. The CDR3 length is 17 residues. Looked up from germline, CDR1 is KGHSH and CDR2 is LQKENI. CDR3 sequence: CASSPRPGAALSHEQYF. The CDR3 bases are TGTGCCAGCTCACCACGGCCCGGGGCCGCCTTGAGCCACGAGCAGTACTTC. Full variable domain (missing parts from reference TRBV18 and TRBJ2-7): NAGVMQNPRHLVRRRGQEARLRCSPMKGHSHVYWYRQLPEEGLKFMVYLQKENIIDESGMPKERFSAEFPKEGPSILRIQQVVRGDSAAYFCASSPRPGAALSHEQYFGPGTRLTVT.

This chain connects TRBV4-1 to TRBJ2-7; D uncertain. Germline V gives CDR1 MGHRA, CDR2 YSYEKL. This CDR3 comprises 15 residues. Trimming left V 1 base short and J 2 bases short, with 12 bases between. This CDR3 is CASSQVKGLTYEQYF. Written as DNA, the CDR3 is TGCGCCAGCAGCCAAGTTAAAGGGTTAACCTACGAGCAGTACTTC.

The V call is TRBV18, the J call TRBJ1-2, with 7 bases identical to TRBD1. From germline, CDR1 is KGHSH and CDR2 LQKENI. Trimming at V came to 5 bases and at J to 8 bases, leaving 11 bases not matched to a gene. The CDR3 sequence is 14 residues long. Here the CDR3 reads CASSAGQTEMGYTF. In DNA form, the CDR3 reads TGTGCCAGCTCAGCGGGACAGACCGAGATGGGCTACACCTTC.

The chain couples TRBV11-2 to TRBJ2-1; D not certain. The CDR3 contains 15 residues. Trimming shortened V by 1 base and J by 7 bases, and 14 bases separated the two germline ends. Germline-derived CDR1 and CDR2 are SGHAT and FQNNGV. DNA of the CDR3: TGTGCCAGCAGCTTAGGGAATACCTATGGAAATGAGCAGTTCTTC. Translated: CASSLGNTYGNEQFF.

To note about this clone: The same CDR3 can be traced to other DNA sequences in this sample. The chain recombines TRBV10-3 with TRBJ1-6, with D possibly being TRBD1 (5 bases). The CDR3 totals 15 residues. Germline V gives CDR1 ENHRY, CDR2 SYGVKD. Trimming removed 2 bases at V and 4 bases at J, with 9 bases between. In nucleotides, the CDR3 is TGTGCCATCAGTGAGGGGCAGGGTTATAATTCACCCCTCCACTTT. It codes for CAISEGQGYNSPLHF.

The V call is TRBV18, the J call TRBJ2-7; D is unclear. The CDR3 length is 13 residues. The germline V gene encodes CDR1 KGHSH and CDR2 LQKENI. The ends were cut back, 3 bases at V and 5 bases at J, with 11 bases in the middle. CDR3 nucleotides: TGTGCCAGCTCACCTCGAATGACAAACGAGCAGTACTTC. Amino acids: CASSPRMTNEQYF.